This entry lists 25 T cell receptor beta chains sequenced from one sample in a study of OX40 agonist ivuxolimab in advanced cancers. Using immunoSEQ multiplex PCR, the repertoire was profiled, and TCRdb retains in-frame clones only, with some absent. The sample has over 85,000 clones, around 91% seen once. This specimen consisted of CD4+ or CD8+ T cells sorted from blood, obtained in a trial of the OX40 agonist ivuxolimab. These receptors came from an adult with an advanced solid tumor such as melanoma, head and neck, liver or kidney cancer.

This chain links TRBV30 with TRBJ1-5; possible D gene TRBD1, 5 bases. The CDR3 has 18 amino acids. The ends were cut back, 0 bases at V and 6 bases at J, with 24 bases in the middle. Looked up from germline, CDR1 is GTSNPN and CDR2 is SVGIG (reference sequence). CDR3 DNA: TGTGCCTGGAGTGTATTCAAACCGGGACCCTCCCATGGTCAGCCCCAGCATTTT. Protein: CAWSVFKPGPSHGQPQHF.

V usage is TRBV10-3 and J usage is TRBJ2-3, with 12 nucleotides matching TRBD2. The CDR3 sequence is 17 residues long. Germline V gene sequence: CDR1 ENHRY, CDR2 SYGVKD. With V trimmed by 0 bases and J by 6 bases, 7 bases remained unmatched. The CDR3 DNA sequence: TGTGCCATCAGTGAGTCGAGACTAGCGGGAGAAGGGGATACGCAGTATTTT. This translates into CAISESRLAGEGDTQYF.

This chain connects TRBV10-3 to TRBJ2-3; D may correspond to TRBD1 or TRBD2 (6 bases each). The germline V and J ends were trimmed by 4 bases and 2 bases, with 10 bases remaining between them. There are 14 residues in the CDR3. CDR1 is ENHRY, CDR2 SYGVKD, per germline. CDR3 sequence reads: CAISGGAITDTQYF. In DNA form, the CDR3 reads TGTGCCATCAGTGGGGGGGCGATCACAGATACGCAGTATTTT.

This clone was recorded once. V is TRBV7-2 and J is TRBJ1-1; tentatively, D is TRBD1 (5 bases). CDR3 length equals 12 residues. Germline V gene sequence: CDR1 SGHTA, CDR2 FQGNSA. V lost 3 bases, J lost 10 bases, and 12 bases lay in between. CDR3 in amino acids: CASSFNQGRAFF. The CDR3 bases are TGTGCCAGCAGCTTCAATCAGGGTAGAGCTTTCTTT.

This chain uses TRBV2 with TRBJ2-1; 13 positions agree with TRBD2. Trimming took 7 bases from V and 9 from J; bases not matched to a gene: 6. Germline loops: CDR1 SNHLY, CDR2 FYNNEI. The CDR3 covers 14 residues. The CDR3 nucleotides are TGTGCCAGCAAGACTAGCGGGAGGTCCAGTGAGCAGTTCTTC. It codes for CASKTSGRSSEQFF.

V and J are TRBV6-1 and TRBJ2-7; 9 positions agree with TRBD1. J was trimmed by 7 bases and V by 1 base; bases with no gene match: 5. The CDR3 is 14 residues long. The V gene's germline CDR1 is MNHNS and CDR2 SASEGT. As DNA, the CDR3 is TGTGCCAGCAGTGAAGGAAACAGGGGGCCGGAGCAGTACTTC. This encodes CASSEGNRGPEQYF.

The chain has TRBV27 and TRBJ2-7, with D hard to call. The CDR3 length is 16 residues. Per the germline V gene, CDR1 is MNHEY and CDR2 is SMNVEV (reference sequence). The germline V and J ends were trimmed by 0 bases and 6 bases, with 18 bases remaining between them. The chain's CDR3 is CASSLSSRRRVGEQYF. In DNA, the CDR3 is TGTGCCAGCAGTTTATCGTCGCGAAGGAGAGTGGGCGAGCAGTACTTC.

The V gene is TRBV7-9, the J gene TRBJ2-1, with 7 bases fitting TRBD2. The CDR3 contains 13 residues. The V and J ends lost 4 bases and 3 bases, in that order; junction bases with no gene match: 0. CDR1 is SEHNR and CDR2 is FQNEAQ in the germline V gene (reference sequence). The CDR3 sequence is CASSWTSYNEQFF. The CDR3 region has the DNA TGTGCCAGCAGCTGGACTAGCTACAATGAGCAGTTCTTC.

This chain joins TRBV27 and TRBJ1-1, with no clear D. Trimming cost V 2 bases and J 0 bases, with 13 bases left between them. CDR3 size: 16 residues. Germline V gene sequence: CDR1 MNHEY, CDR2 SMNVEV (reference sequence). The CDR3 bases are TGTGCCAGCAGTTTAAAGTCGTGGGTGATGAACACTGAAGCTTTCTTT. Protein product: CASSLKSWVMNTEAFF.

This clone was counted only a few times. The chain recombines TRBV27 with TRBJ1-5; the match to TRBD1 covers 10 bases. This CDR3 region has 17 residues. After removal of 4 bases from V and 3 bases from J, the junction contained 9 bases not matched to a gene. Germline CDR1 reads MNHEY; CDR2 reads SMNVEV (reference sequence). The CDR3 region has the DNA TGTGCCAGCAGTTCCTACGGGACAGGGGCAGACAATCAGCCCCAGCATTTT. Protein sequence: CASSSYGTGADNQPQHF.

The chain uses TRBV14 and TRBJ2-2; 11 nucleotides align to TRBD2. This CDR3 is built from 20 residues. Germline assignment: CDR1 SGHDN and CDR2 FVKESK. Trimming removed 1 base from V and 0 bases from J; junction bases left unmatched: 10. The CDR3 coding sequence is TGTGCCAGCAGCCAAGTTGCGAGACTAGCGGGGCTATCGAACACCGGGGAGCTGTTTTTT. This translates into CASSQVARLAGLSNTGELFF.

V is TRBV7-9 and J is TRBJ2-3; D is possibly TRBD1 (7 bases). V shed 8 bases and J shed 2 bases, with 17 bases lying between them. The CDR3 is 15 amino acids. Looked up from germline, CDR1 is SEHNR and CDR2 is FQNEAQ (reference sequence). CDR3 amino acids: CASVLGGGSTDTQYF. The CDR3 region has the DNA TGTGCCAGCGTCCTAGGAGGGGGCTCCACAGATACGCAGTATTTT.

The chain carries TRBV19 and TRBJ2-2; no clear D gene. The length of the CDR3 is 15 residues. CDR1 and CDR2 (germline): LNHDA, SQIVND (reference sequence). The ends were cut back, 11 bases at V and 4 bases at J, with 20 bases in the middle. CDR3 nucleotide sequence: TGTGCCGTGACTGTGGCAGGCCGAGGCACCGGGGAGCTGTTTTTT. Translation: CAVTVAGRGTGELFF.

The gene calls are TRBV30 and TRBJ2-6; D gene ambiguous. CDR1 GTSNPN and CDR2 SVGIG come from the germline V gene (reference sequence). V lost 5 bases, J lost 0 bases, and 8 bases lay in between. This CDR3 spans 14 amino acids. DNA of the CDR3: TGTGCCTGGTCGGGCGACTCTGGGGCCAACGTCCTGACTTTC. Protein: CAWSGDSGANVLTF.

V is TRBV27 and J is TRBJ2-2; D gene uncertain. The CDR3 has 15 amino acids. V shed 8 bases and J shed 2 bases, with 15 bases lying between them. Germline V gene lookup returns CDR1 MNHEY and CDR2 SMNVEV (reference sequence). The CDR3: CASARPGLNTGELFF. The DNA of the CDR3 is TGTGCCAGCGCTCGACCTGGGTTAAACACCGGGGAGCTGTTTTTT.

The rearrangement uses TRBV28 and TRBJ1-5, with 11 bases lining up with TRBD1. From germline, CDR1 is MDHEN and CDR2 SYDVKM. The CDR3 is 16 amino acids. V shed 6 bases and J 10 bases; nucleotides not matched to a gene: 14. CDR3 nucleotide sequence: TGTGCCAGCAGCCCTGATTGGGGACAGGGGGTAAATCCCCAGCATTTT. Encoded protein: CASSPDWGQGVNPQHF.

The chain carries TRBV19 and TRBJ2-1; TRBD2 aligns across 7 bases. Trimming cost V 2 bases and J 6 bases; bases outside gene matches: 7. CDR3 size: 15 residues. Germline loops: CDR1 LNHDA, CDR2 SQIVND (reference sequence). The CDR3 region has the DNA TGTGCCAGTAGTATATGGGCGGGGAGGGGCAATGAGCAGTTCTTC. Translating gives CASSIWAGRGNEQFF.

The chain carries TRBV2 and TRBJ2-6; D may correspond to TRBD1 or TRBD2 (5 bases each). Looked up from germline, CDR1 is SNHLY and CDR2 is FYNNEI. The V and J ends lost 7 bases and 0 bases respectively, with 13 bases between them. CDR3 length equals 16 residues. DNA of the CDR3: TGTGCCAGCACCCTGGGACCCGCCTCTGGGGCCAACGTCCTGACTTTC. This encodes CASTLGPASGANVLTF.

This rearrangement joins TRBV7-2 to TRBJ2-1; 12 bases line up with TRBD2. After removal of 2 bases from V and 6 bases from J, the junction contained 2 bases not matched to a gene. The length of the CDR3 is 15 residues. Germline CDR1 and CDR2: SGHTA and FQGNSA. The CDR3, as DNA: TGTGCCAGCAGCTTACGGACTAGCGGGATCAATGAGCAGTTCTTC. It is translated as CASSLRTSGINEQFF.

The gene calls are TRBV30 and TRBJ2-5; a possible D gene is TRBD1 (6 bases). Germline V lookup: CDR1 GTSNPN, CDR2 SVGIG (reference sequence). The CDR3 is made up of 15 amino acids. Trimming removed 3 bases at V and 7 bases at J, with 21 bases between. This chain's CDR3 is CAWRFPQGSGGTQYF. The CDR3, as DNA: TGTGCCTGGAGGTTTCCACAGGGTTCTGGGGGGACCCAGTACTTC.

The chain has TRBV5-1 and TRBJ2-5; perhaps TRBD2 as D (6 bases). Trimming cost V 0 bases and J 1 base, with 13 bases left between them. Germline CDR1 and CDR2: SGHRS and YFSETQ. CDR3 length: 16 amino acids. The CDR3 sequence is CASSLVSAGSQETQYF. CDR3 sequence (DNA): TGCGCCAGCAGCTTGGTGTCAGCGGGCAGCCAAGAGACCCAGTACTTC.

The rearrangement joins TRBV4-2 to TRBJ1-4, with D maybe TRBD1 (5 bases). The CDR3 is made up of 16 amino acids. V lost 0 bases and J lost 5, with 13 bases in between. CDR1 is LGHNA, CDR2 YNFKEQ, per germline. This CDR3 is CASSQDLGGPNEKLFF. The CDR3 coding sequence is TGTGCCAGCAGCCAAGATCTGGGGGGACCGAATGAAAAACTGTTTTTT.

The chain has TRBV27 and TRBJ2-7; D may be TRBD1 (6 bases). Per the germline V gene, CDR1 is MNHEY and CDR2 is SMNVEV (reference sequence). Trimming took 5 bases from V and 4 from J, leaving 15 bases between them. The CDR3 extends over 14 amino acids. CDR3 coding DNA: TGTGCCAGCAGTCCCCGAGACAGGTTATACGAGCAGTACTTC. This gives the protein CASSPRDRLYEQYF.

V is TRBV15 and J is TRBJ2-7; D is perhaps TRBD1 or TRBD2 (6 bases each). This CDR3 spans 17 amino acids. Germline V CDR1 and CDR2: LNHNV, YYDKDF (reference sequence). Trimming removed 0 bases at V and 5 bases at J, with 20 bases between. CDR3 in amino acids: CATSRDRGPGAGHEQYF. CDR3 nucleotides: TGTGCCACCAGCAGAGATCGGGGGCCCGGAGCAGGGCACGAGCAGTACTTC.

The V gene is TRBV27, the J gene TRBJ2-5; 8 nucleotides agree with TRBD2. Germline CDR1 reads MNHEY; CDR2 reads SMNVEV (reference sequence). V dropped 2 bases and J dropped 0; count of bases not matched to a gene: 5. This CDR3 contains 16 residues. The CDR3 loop is CASSLGLAGYQETQYF. The CDR3 bases are TGTGCCAGCAGTTTAGGGCTAGCGGGTTACCAAGAGACCCAGTACTTC.